The 25 T cell receptor beta chains below all came from one sample that was sequenced in a study of T-cell reconstitution after alpha-beta-depleted transplantation in children. The authors prepared the TCRbeta library with unique molecular identifiers. TCRdb reanalysed the PCR reads using MiXCR and keeps one entry per CDR3 protein. The data contain around 140,000 distinct CDR3 sequences, 8.5% to 10% of them seen just once; the ten biggest clones take up 15% to 20%. Specimen: PBMCs, mostly from graft donor cells, collected 180 days after TCRalphabeta/CD19-depleted stem cell transplant. The receptors originated from a female patient aged 2 to 10 who had a stem cell transplant for congenital amegakaryocytic thrombocytopenia, so the T cells may come from the graft donor.

This clonotype was found many times. This chain links TRBV28 with TRBJ1-3; TRBD1 agrees at 8 bases. This CDR3 is built from 16 residues. The V and J ends lost 5 bases and 0 bases, in that order; junction bases with no gene match: 6. Germline CDR1 is MDHEN and CDR2 is SYDVKM. The CDR3 nucleotides read TGTGCCAGCAGTACCGGGACAGGCCTCTCTGGAAACACCATATATTTT. This sequence encodes CASSTGTGLSGNTIYF.

This clonotype was counted many times. V usage is TRBV6-2 or TRBV6-3 and J usage is TRBJ2-1; 12 positions agree with TRBD2. The trim removed 5 bases at V and 4 bases at J, leaving 9 bases unmatched. This CDR3 has 17 residues. Germline CDR1 reads MNHEY; CDR2 reads SVGEGT. The CDR3 sequence: CASSKRTSGTNYNEQFF. In DNA form, the CDR3 reads TGTGCCAGCAGTAAACGGACTAGCGGGACTAATTACAATGAGCAGTTCTTC.

This clonotype was counted many times. V and J are TRBV5-1 and TRBJ1-1; tentatively, D is TRBD1 (5 bases). The V gene's germline CDR1 is SGHRS and CDR2 YFSETQ. The V gene lost 3 bases and the J gene lost 1 base, with 13 bases spanning the gap. The CDR3 covers 15 residues. In DNA form, the CDR3 reads TGCGCCAGCAGCTCAACCCAGGGTCCGAACACTGAAGCTTTCTTT. Its translation: CASSSTQGPNTEAFF.

The sample holds many counts of this clonotype. The rearrangement joins TRBV15 to TRBJ2-7; D tentatively fits TRBD1 or TRBD2 (6 bases each). V lost 4 bases to trimming and J lost 3 bases, with 13 bases between them. The CDR3 is made up of 14 amino acids. The germline CDR1 and CDR2 sequences are LNHNV and YYDKDF (reference sequence). The DNA of the CDR3 is TGTGCCACCAGCACCCGAGGGGGGTTCTACGAGCAGTACTTC. Translated, it gives CATSTRGGFYEQYF.

The sample holds a few counts of this clonotype. This CDR3 is CASTQGRGDKNIQYF. The CDR3 bases are TGTGCCAGCACCCAAGGACGGGGAGACAAAAACATTCAGTACTTC. V gene TRBV2 combines with J gene TRBJ2-4; TRBD2 might be the D (5 bases). The CDR3 is 15 residues long. With 7 bases removed from V and 3 bases from J, the gap between germline ends came to 16 bases. Looked up from germline, CDR1 is SNHLY and CDR2 is FYNNEI.

This clonotype was detected many times. CDR3 DNA sequence: TGCAGTGCTAGAGGGACTCCCTTCTCCTACAATGAGCAGTTCTTC. Protein: CSARGTPFSYNEQFF. This chain links TRBV20-1 with TRBJ2-1; tentative D call: TRBD2 (5 bases). Trimming took off 1 base at V and 0 bases at J, with 10 bases between the two ends. Per germline, CDR1 DFQATT and CDR2 SNEGSKA (reference sequence). CDR3 length equals 15 residues.

About this clonotype itself: Given a much more abundant clone one base away, this may be a read error. CDR3 loop: CASRGLAGKEDEQYF. For the CDR3, the DNA is TGTGCCAGCAGAGGACTAGCGGGAAAGGAGGACGAGCAGTACTTC. The V call is TRBV6-2 or TRBV6-3, the J call TRBJ2-7, with TRBD2 matching over 12 bases. The V gene's germline CDR1 is MNHEY and CDR2 SVGEGT. The V segment lost 6 bases and the J segment 5 bases; nucleotides outside the gene matches: 8. There are 15 residues in the CDR3.

This chain connects TRBV5-1 to TRBJ2-2, with D hard to call. Per germline, CDR1 SGHRS and CDR2 YFSETQ. The CDR3 is made up of 13 amino acids. V was trimmed by 3 bases and J by 5 bases, leaving 8 bases between them. The DNA for the CDR3 is TGCGCCAGCAGCTCATTCGGGACCGGGGAGCTGTTTTTT. The encoded protein is CASSSFGTGELFF. Complete variable domain (other parts from reference TRBV5-1 and TRBJ2-2): KAGVTQTPRYLIKTRGQQVTLSCSPISGHRSVSWYQQTPGQGLQFLFEYFSETQRNKGNFPGRFSGRQFSNSRSEMNVSTLELGDSALYLCASSSFGTGELFFGEGSRLTVL.

About this clonotype itself: At one of its ends the junction is not consistent with the germline gene, which may arise from a read error. The chain employs TRBV3-1 and TRBJ2-1; 8 bases align to TRBD1. This CDR3 is 15 amino acids long. The germline CDR1 and CDR2 sequences are LGHDT and YNNKEL (reference sequence). CDR3 amino acids: CASSDAGQDYNEHFF. In DNA form, the CDR3 reads TGTGCCAGCAGTGATGCGGGACAGGACTACAATGAGCACTTCTTC.

This clonotype was seen at least ten times. This rearrangement joins TRBV20-1 to TRBJ2-7; weak D call: TRBD2 (6 bases). This CDR3 region has 14 residues. V gave up 3 bases and J gave up 4 bases, with 16 bases separating them. The germline gives CDR1 DFQATT, CDR2 SNEGSKA (reference sequence). Here the CDR3 DNA reads TGCAGTGCTAGGGGACTCCTGCGACGGTACGAGCAGTACTTC. Its protein product is CSARGLLRRYEQYF.

This clonotype was counted at least ten times. The rearrangement uses TRBV7-8 and TRBJ2-7, with 8 bases matching TRBD1. The CDR3 is made up of 16 amino acids. The V gene end was trimmed by 3 bases and the J gene end by 5 bases; junction bases not matched to a gene: 12. The germline CDR1 and CDR2 sequences are SGHVS and FQNEAQ. CDR3 region: CASSLNGRQGLDEQYF. In nucleotides, the CDR3 is TGTGCCAGCAGCTTGAATGGAAGACAGGGGCTGGACGAGCAGTACTTC. Full variable domain (rest looked up from reference TRBV7-8 and TRBJ2-7): GAGVSQSPRYKVAKRGQDVALRCDPISGHVSLFWYQQALGQGPEFLTYFQNEAQLDKSGLPSDRFFAERPEGSVSTLKIQRTQQEDSAVYLCASSLNGRQGLDEQYFGPGTRLTVT.

In its sample, this clonotype was seen many times. The chain carries TRBV5-1 and TRBJ2-2; 9 bases are a match to TRBD1. Germline V lookup: CDR1 SGHRS, CDR2 YFSETQ. With 3 bases clipped from V and 1 base from J, the junction kept 1 base outside the gene matches. This CDR3 has 15 amino acids. CDR3 amino acids: CASSWGQGNTGELFF. CDR3 bases: TGCGCCAGCAGCTGGGGACAGGGGAACACCGGGGAGCTGTTTTTT.

This clonotype was found many times. The genes are TRBV29-1 and TRBJ2-3, with a possible D match to TRBD2 (5 bases). Germline CDR1 is SQVTM and CDR2 is ANQGSEA. Trimming removed 6 bases at V and 2 bases at J, with 21 bases between. The length of the CDR3 is 16 residues. CDR3 DNA: TGCAGCGTGGAGCTTACGAGGGTTCGGCCCACAGATACGCAGTATTTT. This codes for CSVELTRVRPTDTQYF.

This clonotype was recorded at least ten times. The chain couples TRBV20-1 to TRBJ2-4, with D possibly TRBD2 on 6 matching bases. This CDR3 is built from 15 residues. V lost 8 bases and J 4 bases, leaving 21 bases between the germline ends. CDR1 and CDR2 (germline): DFQATT, SNEGSKA (reference sequence). CDR3 sequence: CSSSGGLELKNIQYF. The CDR3 DNA sequence: TGCAGTTCCTCCGGGGGTTTAGAGTTAAAAAACATTCAGTACTTC.

This clonotype was seen at least ten times. V usage is TRBV6-1 and J usage is TRBJ2-5; TRBD1 matches at 7 bases. The CDR3 has 13 amino acids. V trimming: 6 bases; J trimming: 7 bases; junction bases outside the gene matches: 8. Germline CDR1 reads MNHNS; CDR2 reads SASEGT. CDR3 sequence: CASRVRGWGTQYF. The CDR3 region has the DNA TGTGCCAGCAGAGTCAGGGGGTGGGGGACCCAGTACTTC.

The table lists this clonotype with many counts. The rearrangement joins TRBV4-1 to TRBJ2-1; D is ambiguous. From germline, CDR1 is MGHRA and CDR2 YSYEKL. The V end lost 4 bases, the J end lost 7 bases, and 14 bases lay between the germline ends. The CDR3 consists of 14 residues. CDR3 sequence: CASSRAYQDNEQFF. CDR3 DNA: TGCGCCAGCAGCCGGGCTTATCAGGATAATGAGCAGTTCTTC.

This clonotype has ten or more counts. The genes are TRBV20-1 and TRBJ2-5; D is tentatively TRBD1 or TRBD2 (5 bases each). The CDR3 is 12 residues long. CDR1 DFQATT and CDR2 SNEGSKA come from the germline V gene (reference sequence). Trimming cost V 5 bases and J 10 bases, with 17 bases left between them. CDR3 nucleotide sequence: TGCAGTGCTGGAGGACCCGCCAGGGACCAGTACTTC. Translation: CSAGGPARDQYF.

This clonotype was detected many times. The V call is TRBV20-1, the J call TRBJ2-3, with D maybe TRBD2 (8 bases). CDR1 is DFQATT and CDR2 is SNEGSKA in the germline V gene (reference sequence). The germline V and J ends were trimmed by 7 bases and 6 bases, with 14 bases remaining between them. The CDR3 sequence is 12 residues long. CDR3 sequence reads: CSGREDRDTQYF. As DNA, the CDR3 is TGCAGTGGGCGGGAGGACAGGGATACGCAGTATTTT.

The chain couples TRBV28 to TRBJ2-7, with 10 nucleotides matching TRBD2. V gave up 4 bases and J gave up 4 bases; unmatched junction bases: 4. The CDR3 covers 14 residues. The germline gives CDR1 MDHEN, CDR2 SYDVKM. The CDR3 is CASSSPSGSYEQYF. The CDR3 DNA is TGTGCCAGCAGTTCCCCTAGCGGGAGTTACGAGCAGTACTTC.

This clonotype was seen at least ten times. CDR3 loop: CASSHRDGYTF. For the CDR3, the DNA is TGTGCCAGCAGTCACAGGGATGGCTACACCTTC. The V call is TRBV5-6, the J call TRBJ1-2; a weak D match, TRBD1 (6 bases). Deletions cut 5 bases from V and 6 bases from J, with 8 bases between. The CDR3 totals 11 residues. Germline V gene sequence: CDR1 SGHDT, CDR2 YYEEEE.

This clonotype was seen only a few times. The rearrangement links TRBV7-6 to TRBJ1-2, with 7 bases aligning to TRBD1. Germline CDR1 and CDR2: SGHVS and FNYEAQ. The CDR3 runs to 13 residues. V trimming: 5 bases; J trimming: 0 bases; junction bases outside the gene matches: 0. In DNA form, the CDR3 reads TGTGCCAGCAGCGGGACAGCTAACTATGGCTACACCTTC. It yields the protein CASSGTANYGYTF.

This clonotype appeared many times. The chain carries TRBV10-2 and TRBJ2-4; the match to TRBD1 covers 9 bases. The CDR3 is 16 residues long. From germline, CDR1 is WSHSY and CDR2 SAAADI. With 1 base clipped from V and 4 bases from J, the junction kept 5 bases outside the gene matches. The CDR3 DNA sequence: TGCGCCAGCAGTGAGTACGGGACAGGGACGAAAAACATTCAGTACTTC. Translating it yields CASSEYGTGTKNIQYF.

The sample holds many counts of this clonotype. The chain's CDR3 is CASSYGHPVYNEQFF. The CDR3 nucleotides read TGTGCCAGCAGTTACGGCCACCCCGTCTACAATGAGCAGTTCTTC. This sequence joins TRBV6-5 and TRBJ2-1, with D uncertain. V lost 2 bases and J lost 3, with 11 bases in between. The CDR3 consists of 15 residues. CDR1 is MNHEY, CDR2 SVGAGI, per germline.

This clonotype has a count of ten or more. The rearrangement links TRBV4-3 to TRBJ2-1; 9 nucleotides match TRBD2. The CDR3 is 13 residues long. Unmatched junction bases numbered 3, after V lost 6 bases and J lost 6 bases. CDR1 and CDR2 (germline): LGHNA, YSLEER. In DNA, the CDR3 is TGCGCCAGCAGACTTAGCGGGAGCAATGAGCAGTTCTTC. Its protein product is CASRLSGSNEQFF.

The chain combines TRBV7-2 with TRBJ2-1; possible D gene TRBD2, 6 bases. This CDR3 comprises 15 residues. The germline CDR1 and CDR2 sequences are SGHTA and FQGNSA. Trimming left V 8 bases short and J 7 bases short, with 21 bases between. The CDR3 loop is CASSLGGVLLNEQFF. CDR3 coding DNA: TGTGCCAGCTCCCTGGGGGGAGTATTATTGAATGAGCAGTTCTTC.